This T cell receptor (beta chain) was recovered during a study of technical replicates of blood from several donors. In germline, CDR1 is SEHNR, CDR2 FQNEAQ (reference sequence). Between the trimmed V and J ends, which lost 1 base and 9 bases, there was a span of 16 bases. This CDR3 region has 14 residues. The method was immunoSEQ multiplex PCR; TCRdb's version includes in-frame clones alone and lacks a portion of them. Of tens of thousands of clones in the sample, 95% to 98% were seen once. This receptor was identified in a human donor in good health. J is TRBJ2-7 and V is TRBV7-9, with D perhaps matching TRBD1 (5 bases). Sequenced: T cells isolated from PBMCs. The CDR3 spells CASSLEGGQSGQYF. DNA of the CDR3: TGTGCCAGCAGCTTAGAGGGTGGACAATCAGGGCAGTACTTC.